This is a list of T cell receptor beta chains from one sample in a study of T cells after yellow fever vaccination. TCRdb re-called the 5' RACE reads with MiXCR, one entry per CDR3 protein. The repertoire holds some 340,000 distinct CDR3 sequences, with around 10% as singletons. The sample consisted of CD4+ T cells sorted from PBMCs, taken 45 days after the yellow fever booster vaccination. The receptors shown here come from a man in his late teens or twenties who received the YFV17D yellow fever vaccine. Each CDR3 is given with its conserved first and last residue.

>TRBJ2-1|TRBV7-3
CASSRAAAGPPLEQFF
>TRBJ2-5|TRBV7-2
CASSPGGGQETQYF
>TRBJ2-2|TRBV5-6
CASSLGVLNGELFF
>TRBJ2-1|TRBV5-1
CASSFGGRGNNEQFF
>TRBJ1-5|TRBV2
CASKIRQDGNQPQHF
>TRBJ2-1|TRBV5-1
CASSSNNEQFF
>TRBJ2-3|TRBV7-6
CASSAQVADTQYF
>TRBJ2-3|TRBV5-1
CASRPGGNTDTQYF
>TRBJ2-3|TRBV20-1
CSARRERTQYF
>TRBJ2-5|TRBV7-9
CASSSGQNQLQETQYF
>TRBJ2-1|TRBV4-2
CASSQDLQVEQFF
>TRBJ2-3|TRBV24-1
CATSDPGTSGGDTQYF
>TRBJ1-1|TRBV6-6
CASSYPMASRGGTEAFF
>TRBJ2-3|TRBV9
CASSPRHQTGDTQYF
>TRBJ2-3|TRBV28
CASTRSDTQYF
>TRBJ1-2|TRBV12-3/TRBV12-4
CASSPGSSYGYTF
>TRBJ1-6|TRBV3-1
CASSQGPGGESPLHF
>TRBJ2-3|TRBV20-1
CSASRAGTGRTDTQYF
>TRBJ2-3|TRBV28
CASSPPAGYGTDTQYF
>TRBJ2-3|TRBV4-2
CASSQSTSGAQYF
>TRBJ1-1|TRBV6-6
CASSYNVRNTEAFF
>TRBJ1-1|TRBV18
CASSLLQGGVTEAFF
>TRBJ2-2|TRBV3-1
CASSQLDSGELFF
>TRBJ2-6|TRBV7-3
CASSSAGGNSGANVLTF
>TRBJ2-5|TRBV7-9
CASSRTPRGYQETQYF
>TRBJ2-2|TRBV4-3
CASSLRAGTGGKELFF
>TRBJ1-2|TRBV18
CASSPREGLTNYGYTF
>TRBJ1-4|TRBV29-1
CSVEGTGREKLFF
>TRBJ1-2|TRBV29-1
CSVHKNQGIYGYTF
>TRBJ2-1|TRBV7-2
CASSLAGTSRSNEQFF
>TRBJ2-7|TRBV2
CASSRTIGQYF
>TRBJ2-3|TRBV7-2
CASSPPRAYTDTQYF
>TRBJ1-4|TRBV12-3/TRBV12-4
CASSWDSRKLFF
>TRBJ2-5|TRBV11-2
CASSPLLAGGRKTQYF
>TRBJ2-6|TRBV2
CASSPGPPRASGANVLTF
>TRBJ2-5|TRBV15
CATSRGSSIQETQYF
>TRBJ2-7|TRBV6-2/TRBV6-3
CASSRTGFAYEQYF
>TRBJ2-2|TRBV12-3/TRBV12-4
CASLQGLVGVHGELFF
>TRBJ2-3|TRBV20-1
CSARSLGQNTQYF
>TRBJ2-5|TRBV2
CASRLEETQYF
>TRBJ1-1|TRBV4-2
CASCMGQGNTEAFF
>TRBJ2-6|TRBV4-1
CASSQDGQTAGANVLTF
>TRBJ1-3|TRBV12-3/TRBV12-4
CASRRDGNSGNTIYF
>TRBJ2-5|TRBV4-3
CASSQEWDTPSRLKTQYF
>TRBJ2-1|TRBV5-6
CASSLHNEQFF
>TRBJ1-1|TRBV7-2
CASSRAGMNTEAFF
>TRBJ1-2|TRBV6-5
CASTLRGTGGSGYTF
>TRBJ1-6|TRBV5-1
CASSPGAGGEPLHF